This T cell receptor (beta chain) was captured by sequencing in a study of blood T cell repertoires in COVID-19. Looking at the study overall: COVID-19 samples, acute and convalescent, were from the United States, Italy and Spain. PBMCs, B-cell-depleted T cells, or T cells were the source of the cDNA or gDNA that made up the material.

This clone was recorded once. In the authors' methods: From reference gene primer amplification, estimates of nucleated cell counts were derived. Method: immunoSEQ multiplex PCR; TCRdb's copy keeps in-frame clones and lacks some. D and trimming come from the DNA, and the V and J calls and clone size come from that table. The sample yields some 220,000 clones, approximately 81% seen once. This CDR3 is 11 amino acids long. CDR1 KGHSH and CDR2 LQKENI come from the germline V gene. V was trimmed by 4 bases and J by 8 bases, leaving 8 bases between them. The specimen was peripheral blood. The chain recombines TRBV18 with TRBJ1-1; maybe TRBD1 (5 bases). The clonotype was recovered from an elderly woman with active or convalescent COVID-19. The CDR3 sequence: CASSQGSEAFF. Here the CDR3 DNA reads TGTGCCAGCTCACAGGGGTCCGAAGCTTTCTTT.